This T cell receptor beta chain was sequenced in a study of T cell responses to AZD1222 COVID-19 vaccine. Study-level points and caveats: Baseline testing showed seropositivity in only a handful of AZD1222 recipients. Reports indicate that nearly half of spike-specific TCRs are directed at unmutated variant regions.

Method: immunoSEQ multiplex PCR; TCRdb's copy keeps in-frame clones and lacks some. The sample records 100,000 to 150,000 clones, around 90% being singletons. Concerning this clone: Its antigen is still unknown.

Germline lookup yields CDR1 SGHTA and CDR2 FQGTGA. This CDR3 has 14 amino acids. Trimming took off 2 bases at V and 7 bases at J, with 9 bases between the two ends. This sequence was found in an adult in good health. The sequences come from peripheral blood, collected on day 0 of AZD1222 vaccination. The V gene is TRBV7-3, the J gene TRBJ1-6; D is uncertain. The CDR3: CASSLLNGNSPLHF. The CDR3 DNA reads as TGTGCCAGCAGCTTATTAAATGGGAATTCACCCCTCCACTTT.